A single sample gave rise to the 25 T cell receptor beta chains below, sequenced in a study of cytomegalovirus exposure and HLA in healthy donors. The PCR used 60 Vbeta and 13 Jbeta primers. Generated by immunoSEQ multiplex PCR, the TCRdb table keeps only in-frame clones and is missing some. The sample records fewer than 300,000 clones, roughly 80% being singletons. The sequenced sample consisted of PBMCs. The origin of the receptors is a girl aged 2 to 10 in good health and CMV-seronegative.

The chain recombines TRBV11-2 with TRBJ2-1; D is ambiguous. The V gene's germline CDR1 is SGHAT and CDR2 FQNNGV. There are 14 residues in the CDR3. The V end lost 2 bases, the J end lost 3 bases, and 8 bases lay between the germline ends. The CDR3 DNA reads TGTGCCAGCAGCTTACTTTACTTCTACAATGAGCAGTTCTTC. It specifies CASSLLYFYNEQFF.

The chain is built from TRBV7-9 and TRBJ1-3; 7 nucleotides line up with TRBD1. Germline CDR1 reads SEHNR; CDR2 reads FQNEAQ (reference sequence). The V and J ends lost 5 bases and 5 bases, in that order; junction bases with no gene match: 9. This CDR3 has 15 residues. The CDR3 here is CASSAYGDSRNTIYF. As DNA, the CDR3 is TGTGCCAGCAGCGCGTACGGGGACAGTCGAAACACCATATATTTT.

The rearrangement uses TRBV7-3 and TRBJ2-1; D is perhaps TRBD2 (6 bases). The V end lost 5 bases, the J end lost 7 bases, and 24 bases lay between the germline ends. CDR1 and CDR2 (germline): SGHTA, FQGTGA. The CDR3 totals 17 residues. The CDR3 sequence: CASSPKGWGEIGNEQFF. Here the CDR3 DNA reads TGTGCCAGCAGCCCGAAAGGTTGGGGGGAAATAGGAAATGAGCAGTTCTTC.

The CDR3 coding sequence is TGTGCCAGCAGCTCCTTTCAGGGCTATGGCACTGAAGCTTTCTTT. Its translation: CASSSFQGYGTEAFF. The rearrangement links TRBV7-6 to TRBJ1-1, with a possible D match to TRBD1 (5 bases). Trimming cost V 4 bases and J 4 bases, with 16 bases left between them. Germline-derived CDR1 and CDR2 are SGHVS and FNYEAQ. The CDR3 is made up of 15 amino acids.

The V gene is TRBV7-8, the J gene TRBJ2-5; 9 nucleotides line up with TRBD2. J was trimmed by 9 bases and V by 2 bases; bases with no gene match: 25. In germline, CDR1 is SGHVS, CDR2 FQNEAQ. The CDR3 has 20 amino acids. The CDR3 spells CASSLIARFGAMGLASPQYF. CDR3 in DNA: TGTGCCAGCAGCTTAATAGCGCGGTTCGGAGCTATGGGACTAGCAAGCCCCCAGTACTTC.

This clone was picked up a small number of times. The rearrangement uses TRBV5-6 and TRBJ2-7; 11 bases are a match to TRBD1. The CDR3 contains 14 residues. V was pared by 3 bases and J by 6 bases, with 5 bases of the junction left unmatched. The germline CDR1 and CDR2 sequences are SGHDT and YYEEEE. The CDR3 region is CASSSPGQGGEQYF. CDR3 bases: TGTGCCAGCAGCTCACCGGGACAGGGGGGCGAGCAGTACTTC.

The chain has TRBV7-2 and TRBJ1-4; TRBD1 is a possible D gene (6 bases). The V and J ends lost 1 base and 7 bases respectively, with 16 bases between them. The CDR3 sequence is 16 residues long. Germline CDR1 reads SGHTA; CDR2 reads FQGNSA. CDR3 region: CASSLVQGPRGEKLFF. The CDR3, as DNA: TGTGCCAGCAGCTTAGTGCAGGGGCCCCGGGGTGAAAAACTGTTTTTT.

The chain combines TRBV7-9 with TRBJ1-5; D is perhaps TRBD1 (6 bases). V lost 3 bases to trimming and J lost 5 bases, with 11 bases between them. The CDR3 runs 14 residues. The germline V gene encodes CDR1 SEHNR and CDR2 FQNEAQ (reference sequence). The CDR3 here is CASSLTGRDQPQHF. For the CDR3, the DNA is TGTGCCAGCAGCTTGACAGGCCGAGATCAGCCCCAGCATTTT.

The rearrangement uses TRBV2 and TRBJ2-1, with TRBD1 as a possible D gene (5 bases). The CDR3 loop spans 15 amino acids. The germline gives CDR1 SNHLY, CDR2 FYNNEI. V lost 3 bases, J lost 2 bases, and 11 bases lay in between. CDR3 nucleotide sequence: TGTGCCAGCAGTGAGTTTGGACAAACCTACAATGAGCAGTTCTTC. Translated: CASSEFGQTYNEQFF. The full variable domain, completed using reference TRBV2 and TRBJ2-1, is EPEVTQTPSHQVTQMGQEVILRCVPISNHLYFYWYRQILGQKVEFLVSFYNNEISEKSEIFDDQFSVERPDGSNFTLKIRSTKLEDSAMYFCASSEFGQTYNEQFFGPGTRLTVL.

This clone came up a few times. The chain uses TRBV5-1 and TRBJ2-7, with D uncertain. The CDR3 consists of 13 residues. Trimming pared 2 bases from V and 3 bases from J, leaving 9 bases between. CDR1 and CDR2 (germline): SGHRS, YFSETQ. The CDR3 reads CASSLTELYEQYF. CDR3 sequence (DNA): TGCGCCAGCAGCTTAACGGAGCTCTACGAGCAGTACTTC.

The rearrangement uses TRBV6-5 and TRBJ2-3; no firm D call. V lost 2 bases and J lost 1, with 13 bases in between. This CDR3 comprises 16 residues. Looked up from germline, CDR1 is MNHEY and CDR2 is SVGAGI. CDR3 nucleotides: TGTGCCAGCAGTTACATTCCGGGTCGGGGCACAGATACGCAGTATTTT. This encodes CASSYIPGRGTDTQYF.

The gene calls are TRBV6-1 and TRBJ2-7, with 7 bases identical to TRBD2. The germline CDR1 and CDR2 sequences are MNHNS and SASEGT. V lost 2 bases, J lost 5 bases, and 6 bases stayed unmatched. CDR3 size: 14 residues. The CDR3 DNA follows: TGTGCCAGCAGTGAACGCGGGGGTGGCGACGAGCAGTACTTC. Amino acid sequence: CASSERGGGDEQYF.

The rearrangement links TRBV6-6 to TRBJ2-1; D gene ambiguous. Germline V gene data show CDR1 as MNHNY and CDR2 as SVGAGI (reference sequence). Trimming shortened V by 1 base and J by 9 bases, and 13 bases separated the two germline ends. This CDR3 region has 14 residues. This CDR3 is CASSYYSHLGEQFF. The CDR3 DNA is TGTGCCAGCAGTTACTACAGCCATCTTGGTGAGCAGTTCTTC.

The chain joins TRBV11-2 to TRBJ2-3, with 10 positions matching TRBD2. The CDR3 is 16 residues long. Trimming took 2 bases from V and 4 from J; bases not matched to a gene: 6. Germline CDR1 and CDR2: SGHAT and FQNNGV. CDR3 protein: CASSLNSGLASDTQYF. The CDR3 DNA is TGTGCCAGCAGCTTAAATTCGGGACTAGCGTCAGATACGCAGTATTTT.

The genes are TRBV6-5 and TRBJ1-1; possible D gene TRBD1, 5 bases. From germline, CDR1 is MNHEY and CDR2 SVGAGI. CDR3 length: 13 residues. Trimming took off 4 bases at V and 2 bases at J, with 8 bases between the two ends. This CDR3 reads CASSFTGNTEAFF. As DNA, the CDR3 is TGTGCCAGCAGTTTCACAGGTAACACTGAAGCTTTCTTT.

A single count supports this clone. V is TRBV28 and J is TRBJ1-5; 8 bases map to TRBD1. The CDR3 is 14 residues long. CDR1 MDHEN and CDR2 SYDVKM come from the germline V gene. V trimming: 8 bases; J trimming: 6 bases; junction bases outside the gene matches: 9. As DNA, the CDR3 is TGTGCCAGCGACCCAGGGGGCGCGGGTCAGCCCCAGCATTTT. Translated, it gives CASDPGGAGQPQHF.

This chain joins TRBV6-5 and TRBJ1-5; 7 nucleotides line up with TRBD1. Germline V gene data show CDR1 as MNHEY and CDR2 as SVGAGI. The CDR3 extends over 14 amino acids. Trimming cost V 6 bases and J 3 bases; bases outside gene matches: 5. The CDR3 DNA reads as TGTGCCAGCAGCTTGACAGGGTTCAATCAGCCCCAGCATTTT. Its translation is CASSLTGFNQPQHF.

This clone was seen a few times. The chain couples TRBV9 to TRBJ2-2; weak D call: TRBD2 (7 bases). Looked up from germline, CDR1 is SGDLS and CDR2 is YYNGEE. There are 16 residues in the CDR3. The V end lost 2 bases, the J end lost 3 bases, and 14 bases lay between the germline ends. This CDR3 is CASSVLRGGDTGELFF. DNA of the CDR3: TGTGCCAGCAGCGTTCTTAGGGGGGGCGACACCGGGGAGCTGTTTTTT.

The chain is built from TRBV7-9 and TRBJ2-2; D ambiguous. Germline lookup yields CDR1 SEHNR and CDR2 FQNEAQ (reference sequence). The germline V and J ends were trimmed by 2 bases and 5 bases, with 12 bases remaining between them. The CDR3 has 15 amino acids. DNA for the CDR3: TGTGCCAGCAGCTTACTAGATCGTGGAACCGGGGAGCTGTTTTTT. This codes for CASSLLDRGTGELFF.

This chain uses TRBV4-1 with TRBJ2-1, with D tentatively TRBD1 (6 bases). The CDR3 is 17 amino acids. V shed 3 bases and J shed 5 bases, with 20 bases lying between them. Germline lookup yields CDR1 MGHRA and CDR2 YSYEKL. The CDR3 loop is CASSQGPDRPRHNEQFF. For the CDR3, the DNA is TGCGCCAGCAGCCAGGGCCCTGACAGGCCTAGACACAATGAGCAGTTCTTC.

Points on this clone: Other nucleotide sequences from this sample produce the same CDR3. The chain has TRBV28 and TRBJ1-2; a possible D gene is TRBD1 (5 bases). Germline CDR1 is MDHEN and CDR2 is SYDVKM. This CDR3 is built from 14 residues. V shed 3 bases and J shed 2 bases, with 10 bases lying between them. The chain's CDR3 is CASSLGQGNYGYTF. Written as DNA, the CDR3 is TGTGCCAGCAGTTTGGGGCAGGGAAACTATGGCTACACCTTC.

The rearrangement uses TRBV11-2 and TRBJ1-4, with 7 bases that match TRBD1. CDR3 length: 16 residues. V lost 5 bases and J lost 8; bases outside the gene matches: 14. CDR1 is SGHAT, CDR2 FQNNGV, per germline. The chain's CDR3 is CASSPNPEGAMEKLFF. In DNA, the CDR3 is TGTGCCAGCAGCCCCAACCCGGAGGGGGCAATGGAAAAACTGTTTTTT.

CDR3 protein: CASSRAGTGEGYTF. The CDR3 DNA reads as TGTGCCAGCAGTCGCGCCGGGACAGGGGAAGGCTACACCTTC. V gene TRBV7-9 combines with J gene TRBJ1-2; 10 bases are a match to TRBD1. Unmatched junction bases numbered 9, after V lost 6 bases and J lost 8 bases. CDR3 length equals 14 residues. Germline-derived CDR1 and CDR2 are SEHNR and FQNEAQ (reference sequence).

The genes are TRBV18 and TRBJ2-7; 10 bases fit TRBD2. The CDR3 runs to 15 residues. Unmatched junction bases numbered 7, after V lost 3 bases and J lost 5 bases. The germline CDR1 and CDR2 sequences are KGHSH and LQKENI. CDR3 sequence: CASSPLAGEQNEQYF. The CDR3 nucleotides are TGTGCCAGCTCACCCCTAGCGGGAGAGCAGAACGAGCAGTACTTC.

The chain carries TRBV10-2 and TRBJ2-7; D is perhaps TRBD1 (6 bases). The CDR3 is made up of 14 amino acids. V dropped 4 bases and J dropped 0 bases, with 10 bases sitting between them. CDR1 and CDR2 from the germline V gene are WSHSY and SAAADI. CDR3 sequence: CASSGQAASYEQYF. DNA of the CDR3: TGCGCCAGCAGTGGACAGGCTGCCTCCTACGAGCAGTACTTC.